These 30 T cell receptor beta chains originate from one sample sequenced in a study of blood T cell repertoires in COVID-19. Profiled with immunoSEQ multiplex PCR; TCRdb holds only in-frame clones, not every one. Among a few hundred thousand clones listed, approximately 81% were seen once. The sequenced sample was peripheral blood. All receptors come from a man aged 55 to 70 with acute or convalescent COVID-19.

The chain combines TRBV5-4 with TRBJ2-1; 14 bases align to TRBD2. This CDR3 comprises 16 residues. CDR1 and CDR2 from the germline V gene are SGHNT and YYREEE (reference sequence). Germline trimming cut 4 bases from V and 9 bases from J; bases unmatched to any gene: 9. In DNA form, the CDR3 reads TGTGCCAGCAGCCCGGGGGGGACTAGCGGGAGAGGTGAGCAGTTCTTC. Its protein product is CASSPGGTSGRGEQFF.

This clone was seen more than once but under ten times. J is TRBJ2-3 and V is TRBV9; D might be TRBD2 (5 bases). This CDR3 has 16 amino acids. The V end was cut by 6 bases, the J end by 4 bases, with 21 bases between. Germline V gene data show CDR1 as SGDLS and CDR2 as YYNGEE. In DNA, the CDR3 is TGTGCCAGCACCTTAGACGGAGGAATTAGCCCAGATACGCAGTATTTT. This sequence encodes CASTLDGGISPDTQYF. The full variable domain, completed using reference TRBV9 and TRBJ2-3, is DSGVTQTPKHLITATGQRVTLRCSPRSGDLSVYWYQQSLDQGLQFLIQYYNGEERAKGNILERFSAQQFPDLHSELNLSSLELGDSALYFCASTLDGGISPDTQYFGPGTRLTVL.

The genes are TRBV2 and TRBJ1-1; 8 nucleotides match TRBD1. The CDR3 consists of 13 residues. The V gene end was trimmed by 2 bases and the J gene end by 11 bases; junction bases not matched to a gene: 7. Germline CDR1 and CDR2: SNHLY and FYNNEI. The CDR3 DNA reads as TGTGCCAGCAGTGAACAGGGGGCAGGGTCGGCTTTCTTT. Protein: CASSEQGAGSAFF.

The CDR3 is CASSDPGTPKPYEQYF. The CDR3 DNA sequence: TGTGCCAGTAGTGACCCCGGGACACCGAAACCCTACGAGCAGTACTTC. V is TRBV19 and J is TRBJ2-7; TRBD1 might be the D (6 bases). Germline assignment: CDR1 LNHDA and CDR2 SQIVND (reference sequence). The V and J ends lost 5 bases and 2 bases respectively, with 19 bases between them. The CDR3 extends over 16 amino acids.

The V and J genes are TRBV10-3 and TRBJ2-5, with TRBD1 matching over 11 bases. The germline gives CDR1 ENHRY, CDR2 SYGVKD. CDR3 length equals 14 residues. Trimming cost V 6 bases and J 3 bases; bases outside gene matches: 3. The CDR3 DNA reads as TGTGCCATCAGGCCGGGACAGGGGGAAGAGACCCAGTACTTC. Translating it yields CAIRPGQGEETQYF.

This clone occurred once. The chain employs TRBV7-3 and TRBJ2-3; 14 bases line up with TRBD2. Germline CDR1 and CDR2: SGHTA and FQGTGA. With 2 bases clipped from V and 14 bases from J, the junction kept 6 bases outside the gene matches. The CDR3 has 14 amino acids. The CDR3 protein is CASSLGTSGRGLYF. CDR3 coding DNA: TGTGCCAGCAGCTTAGGGACTAGCGGGAGAGGGTTGTATTTT.

The rearrangement joins TRBV5-1 to TRBJ2-1; possible D gene TRBD1, 6 bases. Trimming stripped 0 bases from V and 8 bases from J, with 15 bases between. The CDR3 extends over 15 amino acids. Germline CDR1 is SGHRS and CDR2 is YFSETQ. CDR3: CASSLGQGTIDEQFF. CDR3 coding DNA: TGCGCCAGCAGCTTGGGGCAGGGGACCATCGATGAGCAGTTCTTC.

This clone was counted once. The chain carries TRBV28 and TRBJ1-5; 10 bases align to TRBD1. Germline CDR1 and CDR2: MDHEN and SYDVKM. The CDR3 is 16 amino acids. V dropped 5 bases and J dropped 4; count of bases not matched to a gene: 8. The DNA of the CDR3 is TGTGCCAGCAGTCCACCCCGGACAGGGGGGAATCAGCCCCAGCATTTT. It specifies CASSPPRTGGNQPQHF.

This clone was detected once. V is TRBV11-2 and J is TRBJ2-5; a weak D match, TRBD2 (6 bases). V dropped 4 bases and J dropped 3 bases, with 9 bases sitting between them. Looked up from germline, CDR1 is SGHAT and CDR2 is FQNNGV. The CDR3 has 13 amino acids. CDR3 coding DNA: TGTGCCAGCAGCTCGGGACTCAAAGAGACCCAGTACTTC. Translated: CASSSGLKETQYF.

The gene calls are TRBV18 and TRBJ2-1; 7 bases are shared with TRBD1. The CDR3 runs to 14 residues. Unmatched junction bases numbered 10, after V lost 3 bases and J lost 11 bases. Germline values: CDR1 KGHSH, CDR2 LQKENI. The CDR3 is CASSPATGPGQQFF. The CDR3 DNA reads TGTGCCAGCTCACCCGCGACAGGGCCCGGACAGCAGTTCTTC.

V is TRBV10-3 and J is TRBJ2-7, with D perhaps matching TRBD1 (6 bases). V dropped 7 bases and J dropped 0 bases, with 16 bases sitting between them. The CDR3 covers 15 residues. The V gene's germline CDR1 is ENHRY and CDR2 SYGVKD. CDR3 sequence (DNA): TGTGCCATCACCCAAGGACAGACCCTCTCCTACGAGCAGTACTTC. Translation: CAITQGQTLSYEQYF.

The chain employs TRBV5-6 and TRBJ2-7; possibly TRBD2 for D (6 bases). CDR1 and CDR2 (germline): SGHDT, YYEEEE. With 4 bases removed from V and 3 bases from J, the gap between germline ends came to 14 bases. The CDR3 contains 14 residues. The CDR3 spells CASSETTSNYEQYF. Here the CDR3 DNA reads TGTGCCAGCAGCGAGACGACTAGTAACTACGAGCAGTACTTC.

The chain links TRBV19 to TRBJ1-5; 8 bases line up with TRBD1. The CDR3 runs to 15 residues. CDR1 and CDR2 from the germline V gene are LNHDA and SQIVND (reference sequence). Losses at the gene ends were 3 bases for V and 4 bases for J; bases not matched to a gene: 5. The CDR3 spells CASSIVRDRNQPQHF. DNA for the CDR3: TGTGCCAGTAGTATCGTCCGGGACAGGAATCAGCCCCAGCATTTT. The whole variable domain, filled in from reference TRBV19 and TRBJ1-5, reads DGGITQSPKYLFRKEGQNVTLSCEQNLNHDAMYWYRQDPGQGLRLIYYSQIVNDFQKGDIAEGYSVSREKKESFPLTVTSAQKNPTAFYLCASSIVRDRNQPQHFGDGTRLSIL.

This chain connects TRBV3-1 (or the pseudogene TRBV3-2) to TRBJ2-1, with 14 bases lining up with TRBD2. CDR1 and CDR2 (germline): LGHDT, YNNKEL (reference sequence). CDR3 length: 15 residues. The V gene end was trimmed by 4 bases and the J gene end by 6 bases; junction bases not matched to a gene: 2. The CDR3 protein is CASSPTSGRANEQFF. Here the CDR3 DNA reads TGTGCCAGCAGCCCGACTAGCGGGAGGGCCAATGAGCAGTTCTTC.

CDR3 protein: CASSPGTGFYGYTF. For the CDR3, the DNA is TGCGCCAGCAGCCCAGGGACAGGCTTCTATGGCTACACCTTC. The chain couples TRBV5-1 to TRBJ1-2, with TRBD1 identical over 8 bases. Germline values: CDR1 SGHRS, CDR2 YFSETQ. The junction had 6 bases not matched to a gene; V was cut back by 4 bases and J by 4 bases. This CDR3 has 14 residues.

This clone was detected only once. DNA of the CDR3: TGTGCCAGCAGCCTGGGGGGACTAGCGTTGGATACGCAGTATTTT. Translating gives CASSLGGLALDTQYF. The chain has TRBV5-8 and TRBJ2-3; 10 bases agree with TRBD2. The length of the CDR3 is 15 residues. The V gene's germline CDR1 is SGHTS and CDR2 YDEGEE. V shed 4 bases and J 6 bases; nucleotides not matched to a gene: 8.

This sequence joins TRBV5-6 and TRBJ2-7, with 7 bases fitting TRBD2. CDR1 and CDR2 from the germline V gene are SGHDT and YYEEEE. This CDR3 spans 14 amino acids. V lost 4 bases, J lost 1 base, and 5 bases stayed unmatched. Written as DNA, the CDR3 is TGTGCCAGCAGCACGGGGGGTGGGTCCTACGAGCAGTACTTC. Its protein is CASSTGGGSYEQYF.

The chain couples TRBV5-1 to TRBJ1-2; 7 positions agree with TRBD1. This CDR3 has 14 amino acids. J gave up 0 bases and V 3 bases, and 2 bases lay outside the gene matches. In germline, CDR1 is SGHRS, CDR2 YFSETQ. The CDR3 loop reads CASSSQGTNYGYTF. For the CDR3, the DNA is TGCGCCAGCAGCTCACAGGGGACTAACTATGGCTACACCTTC.

The chain has TRBV11-3 and TRBJ2-1; no definite D call. The V gene's germline CDR1 is SGHNT and CDR2 YENEEA. This CDR3 spans 13 amino acids. V dropped 2 bases and J dropped 4 bases, with 6 bases sitting between them. The CDR3 reads CASSLQAYNEQFF. The CDR3 DNA reads TGTGCCAGCAGCTTACAGGCGTACAATGAGCAGTTCTTC.

This chain uses TRBV9 with TRBJ1-1; 9 bases map to TRBD1. This CDR3 has 13 residues. The J segment lost 7 bases and the V segment lost 4 bases, leaving 5 bases of the junction unmatched. The V gene's germline CDR1 is SGDLS and CDR2 YYNGEE. As DNA, the CDR3 is TGTGCCAGCAGCCCTGGGACAGGGCTTGAAGCTTTCTTT. It yields the protein CASSPGTGLEAFF. The whole variable domain, remainder taken from reference TRBV9 and TRBJ1-1, is DSGVTQTPKHLITATGQRVTLRCSPRSGDLSVYWYQQSLDQGLQFLIQYYNGEERAKGNILERFSAQQFPDLHSELNLSSLELGDSALYFCASSPGTGLEAFFGQGTRLTVV.

The chain uses TRBV9 and TRBJ2-7; 7 bases are shared with TRBD1. The CDR3 covers 16 residues. With V trimmed by 0 bases and J by 3 bases, 9 bases remained unmatched. From germline, CDR1 is SGDLS and CDR2 YYNGEE. The CDR3 coding sequence is TGTGCCAGCAGCGTAGAGGCAGGGGGAAAAGGCTACGAGCAGTACTTC. Its translation: CASSVEAGGKGYEQYF.

The chain links TRBV19 to TRBJ1-5; 7 nucleotides match TRBD1. The CDR3 runs to 13 residues. Germline lookup yields CDR1 LNHDA and CDR2 SQIVND (reference sequence). The trim removed 8 bases at V and 3 bases at J, leaving 4 bases unmatched. The CDR3 DNA sequence: TGTGCCAGTCATGACAGGGACAATCAGCCCCAGCATTTT. Its translation is CASHDRDNQPQHF. Full variable domain (remainder filled in from reference TRBV19 and TRBJ1-5): DGGITQSPKYLFRKEGQNVTLSCEQNLNHDAMYWYRQDPGQGLRLIYYSQIVNDFQKGDIAEGYSVSREKKESFPLTVTSAQKNPTAFYLCASHDRDNQPQHFGDGTRLSIL.

The CDR3 is CAISDRTGGEAFF. The CDR3 nucleotides read TGTGCCATCAGTGATAGGACAGGGGGTGAAGCTTTCTTT. The J gene is TRBJ1-1, the V gene TRBV10-3; TRBD1 aligns across 10 bases. CDR1 and CDR2 from the germline V gene are ENHRY and SYGVKD. V shed 3 bases and J 7 bases; nucleotides not matched to a gene: 2. The length of the CDR3 is 13 residues.

The chain carries TRBV5-1 and TRBJ2-2, with D possibly being TRBD2 (5 bases). This CDR3 has 15 residues. V was shortened by 0 bases and J by 6 bases, with 12 bases between the two germline ends. Germline-derived CDR1 and CDR2 are SGHRS and YFSETQ. DNA of the CDR3: TGCGCCAGCAGCTTGGAATTAGCGAAGGCCGGGGAGCTGTTTTTT. Translation: CASSLELAKAGELFF.

The V and J genes are TRBV5-8 and TRBJ2-5, with 7 bases aligning to TRBD2. The V and J ends lost 0 bases and 1 base, in that order; junction bases with no gene match: 3. In germline, CDR1 is SGHTS, CDR2 YDEGEE. CDR3 size: 15 residues. CDR3 bases: TGTGCCAGCAGCTTGGAGGCTAGCGGCCAAGAGACCCAGTACTTC. This translates into CASSLEASGQETQYF.

The rearrangement links TRBV11-1 to TRBJ2-7; TRBD2 aligns across 10 bases. In germline, CDR1 is SGHAT, CDR2 FQDESV (reference sequence). Trimming cost V 3 bases and J 6 bases; bases outside gene matches: 5. The CDR3 length is 14 residues. CDR3 in amino acids: CASSFASGSPEQYF. CDR3 DNA: TGTGCCAGCAGCTTTGCTAGCGGGAGCCCCGAGCAGTACTTC. The complete variable domain, with remaining parts taken from reference TRBV11-1 and TRBJ2-7, reads EAEVAQSPRYKITEKSQAVAFWCDPISGHATLYWYRQILGQGPELLVQFQDESVVDDSQLPKDRFSAERLKGVDSTLKIQPAELGDSAMYLCASSFASGSPEQYFGPGTRLTVT.

The chain links TRBV11-2 to TRBJ2-5, with no clear D. The CDR3 runs to 13 residues. V lost 5 bases to trimming and J lost 2 bases, with 9 bases between them. Germline V lookup: CDR1 SGHAT, CDR2 FQNNGV. CDR3 amino acids: CASSNGLQETQYF. For the CDR3, the DNA is TGTGCCAGCAGCAACGGGTTACAAGAGACCCAGTACTTC.

The gene calls are TRBV12-3 or TRBV12-4 and TRBJ1-5; perhaps TRBD1 as D (5 bases). Between the trimmed V and J ends, which lost 2 bases and 9 bases, there was a span of 8 bases. The CDR3 sequence is 12 residues long. The CDR3 is CASSLSGGPQHF. The CDR3 nucleotides read TGTGCCAGCAGTTTATCGGGGGGGCCCCAGCATTTT.

The chain joins TRBV9 to TRBJ1-1, with 9 bases identical to TRBD1. Looked up from germline, CDR1 is SGDLS and CDR2 is YYNGEE. The CDR3 loop spans 14 amino acids. The V segment lost 4 bases and the J segment 5 bases; nucleotides outside the gene matches: 6. The CDR3 loop is CASSTQTGGTEAFF. CDR3 nucleotides: TGTGCCAGCAGCACTCAGACAGGGGGAACTGAAGCTTTCTTT.

The rearrangement joins TRBV12-3 or TRBV12-4 to TRBJ2-7; a weak D match, TRBD2 (5 bases). CDR3 length: 12 residues. Deletions cut 8 bases from V and 2 bases from J, with 10 bases between. In DNA form, the CDR3 reads TGTGCCAGCGGGAGTACCCCCTACGAGCAGTACTTC. Its translation is CASGSTPYEQYF.